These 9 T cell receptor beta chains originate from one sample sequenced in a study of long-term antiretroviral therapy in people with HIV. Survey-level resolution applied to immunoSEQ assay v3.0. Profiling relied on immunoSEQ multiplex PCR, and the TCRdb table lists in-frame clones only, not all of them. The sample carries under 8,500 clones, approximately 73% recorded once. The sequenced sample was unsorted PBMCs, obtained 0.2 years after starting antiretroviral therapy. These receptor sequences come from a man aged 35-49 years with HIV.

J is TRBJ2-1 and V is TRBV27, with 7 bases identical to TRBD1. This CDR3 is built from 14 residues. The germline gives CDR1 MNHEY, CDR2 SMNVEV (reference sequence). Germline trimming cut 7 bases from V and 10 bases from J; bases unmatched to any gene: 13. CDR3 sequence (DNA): TGTGCCAGCAAAGGGAACGACAGGGTACAAGAGCAGTTCTTC. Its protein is CASKGNDRVQEQFF.

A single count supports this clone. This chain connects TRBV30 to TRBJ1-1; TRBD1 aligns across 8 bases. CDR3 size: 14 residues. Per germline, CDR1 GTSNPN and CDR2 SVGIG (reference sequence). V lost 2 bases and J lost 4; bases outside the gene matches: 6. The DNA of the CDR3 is TGTGCCTGGAGTTTCAGGGACAGGTCCACTGAAGCTTTCTTT. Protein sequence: CAWSFRDRSTEAFF.

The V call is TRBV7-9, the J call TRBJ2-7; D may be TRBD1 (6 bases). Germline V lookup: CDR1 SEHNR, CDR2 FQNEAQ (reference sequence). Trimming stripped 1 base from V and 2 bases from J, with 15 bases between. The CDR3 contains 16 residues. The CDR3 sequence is CASSLGEQGIAYEQYF. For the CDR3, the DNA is TGTGCCAGCAGCTTAGGGGAACAGGGAATAGCCTACGAGCAGTACTTC. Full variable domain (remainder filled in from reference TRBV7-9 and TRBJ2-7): DTGVSQNPRHKITKRGQNVTFRCDPISEHNRLYWYRQTLGQGPEFLTYFQNEAQLEKSRLLSDRFSAERPKGSFSTLEIQRTEQGDSAMYLCASSLGEQGIAYEQYFGPGTRLTVT.

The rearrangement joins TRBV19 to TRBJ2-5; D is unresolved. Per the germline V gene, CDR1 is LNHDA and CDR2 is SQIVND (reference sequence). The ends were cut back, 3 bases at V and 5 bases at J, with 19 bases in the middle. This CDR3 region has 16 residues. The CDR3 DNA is TGTGCCAGTAGTATTTCCCCCCACGGATCCCGGGAGACCCAGTACTTC. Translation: CASSISPHGSRETQYF. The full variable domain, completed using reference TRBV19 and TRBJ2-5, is DGGITQSPKYLFRKEGQNVTLSCEQNLNHDAMYWYRQDPGQGLRLIYYSQIVNDFQKGDIAEGYSVSREKKESFPLTVTSAQKNPTAFYLCASSISPHGSRETQYFGPGTRLLVL.

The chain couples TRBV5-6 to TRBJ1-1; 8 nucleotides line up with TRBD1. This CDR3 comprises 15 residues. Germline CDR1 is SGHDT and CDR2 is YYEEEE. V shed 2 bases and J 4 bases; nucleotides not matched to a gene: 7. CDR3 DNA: TGTGCCAGCAGCTTTCGGAGGACAGGGACCACTGAAGCTTTCTTT. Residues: CASSFRRTGTTEAFF.

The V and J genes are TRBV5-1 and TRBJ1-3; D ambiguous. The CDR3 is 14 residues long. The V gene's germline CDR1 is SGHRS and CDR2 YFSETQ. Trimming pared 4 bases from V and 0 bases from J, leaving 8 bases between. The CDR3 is CASSPSASGNTIYF. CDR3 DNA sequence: TGCGCCAGCAGCCCCTCGGCCTCTGGAAACACCATATATTTT.

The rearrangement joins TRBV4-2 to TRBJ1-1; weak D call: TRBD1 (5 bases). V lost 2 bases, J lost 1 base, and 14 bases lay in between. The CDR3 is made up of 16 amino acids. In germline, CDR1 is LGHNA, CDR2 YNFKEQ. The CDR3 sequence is CASSQRGMRWNTEAFF. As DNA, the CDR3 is TGTGCCAGCAGCCAAAGGGGAATGAGGTGGAACACTGAAGCTTTCTTT.

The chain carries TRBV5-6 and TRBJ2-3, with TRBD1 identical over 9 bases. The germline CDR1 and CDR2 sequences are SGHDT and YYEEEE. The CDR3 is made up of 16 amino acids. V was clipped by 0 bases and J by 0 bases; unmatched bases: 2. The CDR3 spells CASSLDRGLSTDTQYF. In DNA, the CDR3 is TGTGCCAGCAGCTTGGACAGGGGGCTAAGCACAGATACGCAGTATTTT.

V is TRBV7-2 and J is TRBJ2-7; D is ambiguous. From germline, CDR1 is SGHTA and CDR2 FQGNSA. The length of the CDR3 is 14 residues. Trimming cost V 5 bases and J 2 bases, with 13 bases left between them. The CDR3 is CASSIQTETYEQYF. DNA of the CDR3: TGTGCCAGCAGCATCCAGACGGAAACCTACGAGCAGTACTTC.